The rows below give T cell receptor beta chains drawn from one sample of a study of T cell responses to AZD1222 COVID-19 vaccine. This table comes from immunoSEQ multiplex PCR, and its TCRdb copy is limited to in-frame clones, with some not included. This table has approximately 110,000 clones, roughly nine tenths appearing once. The sample consisted of peripheral blood, taken on day 0 of AZD1222 vaccination. All receptors come from an adult in good health. CDR3s include the opening cysteine and the closing phenylalanine or tryptophan. The D gene is left open where the match is weak. The listing skips clone size in some rows; elsewhere it reads once, few, many or a size class.

TGTGCCAGCAGCTTATCAGGGAGGGGCACAGATACGCAGTATTTT CASSLSGRGTDTQYF TRBJ2-3 TRBD2 TRBV7-9 -
TGTGCCTGGAGTGTACAGGTTTTGGAGACCCAGTACTTC CAWSVQVLETQYF TRBJ2-5 - TRBV30 -
TGTGCCAGCAGCTTAGCGAGCTGGACTAGCGGGGGGGCGAATGAGCAGTTCTTC CASSLASWTSGGANEQFF TRBJ2-1 TRBD2 TRBV7-2 -
TGTGCCATCAGTGAGGACGTTTCACCCCTCCACTTT CAISEDVSPLHF TRBJ1-6 - TRBV10-3 -
TGTGCCAGTAGTGGGCTAGCGGCGATCCAAGAGACCCAGTACTTC CASSGLAAIQETQYF TRBJ2-5 TRBD2 TRBV19 -
TGTGCCAGCAGCTTATTCTATGAGAGGCCCTCCTATGGCTACACCTTC CASSLFYERPSYGYTF TRBJ1-2 - TRBV7-9 -
TGTGCCAGCAGCTTCTCTATATATGGGGTCTCTGGAAACACCATATATTTT CASSFSIYGVSGNTIYF TRBJ1-3 - TRBV11-2 -
TGTGCCAGCTCCGGGGGGCTGGTGGAGACCCAGTACTTC CASSGGLVETQYF TRBJ2-5 - TRBV18 -
TGTGCCAGCTCACCACGAATGGGGGGCACCGGGGAGCTGTTTTTT CASSPRMGGTGELFF TRBJ2-2 - TRBV18 -
TGTGCCAGCACCCCCCCGGGCGCCTCCTACAATGAGCAGTTCTTC CASTPPGASYNEQFF TRBJ2-1 - TRBV28 -
TGCGCCAGCAGCTTGGGAATAGCTGTCTCCTACAATGAGCAGTTCTTC CASSLGIAVSYNEQFF TRBJ2-1 - TRBV5-1 -
TGTGCCAGCAGTTTGGGACTAGCGGGGAGCACAGATACGCAGTATTTT CASSLGLAGSTDTQYF TRBJ2-3 TRBD2 TRBV6-5 -
TGTGCCAGCAGTCCCGGGACTAGCGGGCAGTTCTTC CASSPGTSGQFF TRBJ2-1 TRBD2 TRBV27 -
TGTGCCATCACCCCCGGCGGTGGGTGGACAGGGGAAACCTACGAGCAGTACTTC CAITPGGGWTGETYEQYF TRBJ2-7 TRBD1 TRBV10-3 once
TGTGCCAGCAGCCAGGGGGGCTCTGGAAACACCATATATTTT CASSQGGSGNTIYF TRBJ1-3 TRBD1 TRBV5-4 -
TGCGCCAGCAGCCCTACAGCCCATGAGCAGTTCTTC CASSPTAHEQFF TRBJ2-1 - TRBV5-1 -
TGTGCCAGTAGTATGCGGGGGGCCAAAAACATTCAGTACTTC CASSMRGAKNIQYF TRBJ2-4 TRBD2 TRBV19 -
TGTGCCAGCAGCCAAAGAGGGGAGGCAGGTGGCTACACCTTC CASSQRGEAGGYTF TRBJ1-2 - TRBV3-1/TRBV3-2 -
TGTGCCTGGAGTAAGGGACTAGCGGGGGGGCTTTTCAATGAGCAGTTCTTC CAWSKGLAGGLFNEQFF TRBJ2-1 TRBD2 TRBV30 -
TGTGCCAGCAGCTTGGGGCAGGGTAATAGCAATCAGCCCCAGCATTTT CASSLGQGNSNQPQHF TRBJ1-5 - TRBV5-5 -
TGTGCCAGCAGCTTAGAGGCGTTACCCCTCCACTTT CASSLEALPLHF TRBJ1-6 - TRBV11-2 -
TGTGCCAGCAGCCAAGGTGATTACGAGCAGTACTTC CASSQGDYEQYF TRBJ2-7 - TRBV3-1/TRBV3-2 once
TGTGCCAGCAGCTTGGGACAGGTCCTCCCCTATGGCTACACCTTC CASSLGQVLPYGYTF TRBJ1-2 - TRBV5-4 -
TGTGCCAGCAGCTCCAAGGGGGGACTAGCGGGGTTGGGGCACACAGATACGCAGTATTTT CASSSKGGLAGLGHTDTQYF TRBJ2-3 TRBD2 TRBV3-1/TRBV3-2 -
TGTGCCAGCAGCTCCCAATTGAACACTGAAGCTTTCTTT CASSSQLNTEAFF TRBJ1-1 - TRBV7-3 once
TGTGCCAGCAGCGTAGCTGCAGACTACGAGCAGTACTTC CASSVAADYEQYF TRBJ2-7 - TRBV9 -
TGTGCCAGCAGCCAAGCTCAGAAGGGCAGTGAGCAGTTCTTC CASSQAQKGSEQFF TRBJ2-1 - TRBV4-2 few